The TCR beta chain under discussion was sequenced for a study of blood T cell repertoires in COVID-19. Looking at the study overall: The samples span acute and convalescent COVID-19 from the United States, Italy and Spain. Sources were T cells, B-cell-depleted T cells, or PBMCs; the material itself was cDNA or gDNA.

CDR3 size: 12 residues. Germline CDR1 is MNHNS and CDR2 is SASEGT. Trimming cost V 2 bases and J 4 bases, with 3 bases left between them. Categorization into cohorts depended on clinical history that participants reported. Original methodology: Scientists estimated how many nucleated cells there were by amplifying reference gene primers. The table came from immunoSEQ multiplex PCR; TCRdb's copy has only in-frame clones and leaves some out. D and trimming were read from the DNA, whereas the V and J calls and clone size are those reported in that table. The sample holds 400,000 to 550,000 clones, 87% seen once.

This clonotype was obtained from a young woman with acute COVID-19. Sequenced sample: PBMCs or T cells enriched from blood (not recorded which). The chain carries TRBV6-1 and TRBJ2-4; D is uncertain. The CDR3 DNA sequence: TGTGCCAGCAGTGAACAGAAAAACATTCAGTACTTC. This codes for CASSEQKNIQYF.